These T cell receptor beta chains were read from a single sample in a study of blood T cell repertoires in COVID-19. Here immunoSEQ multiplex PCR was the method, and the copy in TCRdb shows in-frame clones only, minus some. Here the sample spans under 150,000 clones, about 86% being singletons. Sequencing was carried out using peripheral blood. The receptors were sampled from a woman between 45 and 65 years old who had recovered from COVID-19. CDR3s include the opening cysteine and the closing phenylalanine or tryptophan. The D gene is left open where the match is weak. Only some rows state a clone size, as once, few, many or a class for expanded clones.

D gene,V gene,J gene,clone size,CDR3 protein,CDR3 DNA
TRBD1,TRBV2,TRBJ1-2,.,CASSELGQGVEGYTF,TGTGCCAGCAGTGAATTGGGACAGGGAGTTGAAGGCTACACCTTC
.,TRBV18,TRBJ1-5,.,CASSPSVTGRSNQPQHF,TGTGCCAGCTCACCCTCCGTGACGGGTAGAAGCAATCAGCCCCAGCATTTT
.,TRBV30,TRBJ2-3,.,CAWRLSTDTQYF,TGTGCCTGGAGATTAAGCACAGATACGCAGTATTTT
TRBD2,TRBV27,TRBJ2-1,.,CASRVRTSGRIVDEQFF,TGTGCCAGCAGAGTCAGGACTAGCGGGAGGATCGTAGATGAGCAGTTCTTC
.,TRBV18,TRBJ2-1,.,CASSPPNWQRGFNEQFF,TGTGCCAGCTCACCACCGAATTGGCAAAGGGGTTTCAATGAGCAGTTCTTC
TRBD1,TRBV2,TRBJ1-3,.,CATLDRDGNTIYF,TGTGCCACCTTGGACAGGGACGGAAACACCATATATTTT
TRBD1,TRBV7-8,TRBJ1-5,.,CASSVNRGRYSNQPQHF,TGTGCCAGCAGCGTAAACAGGGGCCGGTATAGCAATCAGCCCCAGCATTTT
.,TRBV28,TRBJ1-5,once,CAAFVGQPQHF,TGTGCCGCCTTCGTGGGCCAGCCCCAGCATTTT
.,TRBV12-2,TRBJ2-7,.,CASRLTAGTSHYEQYF,TGTGCAAGTCGCTTAACAGCCGGGACTAGTCACTACGAGCAGTACTTC
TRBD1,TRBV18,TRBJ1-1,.,CASSPRTGGINTEAFF,TGTGCCAGCTCACCCCGGACAGGCGGAATAAACACTGAAGCTTTCTTT
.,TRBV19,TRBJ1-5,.,CASRAGYSNQPQHF,TGTGCCAGTAGGGCGGGCTATAGCAATCAGCCCCAGCATTTT
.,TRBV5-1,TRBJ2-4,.,CASSLDGAKNIQYF,TGCGCCAGCAGCTTGGACGGTGCCAAAAACATTCAGTACTTC
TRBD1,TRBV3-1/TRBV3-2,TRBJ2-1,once,CASIGRGQANEQFF,TGTGCCAGCATCGGTCGGGGACAGGCCAATGAGCAGTTCTTC
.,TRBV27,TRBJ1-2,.,CASSLRGNGYTF,TGTGCCAGCAGTTTGCGGGGTAATGGCTACACCTTC
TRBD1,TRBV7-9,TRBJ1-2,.,CASSARQGLVSGYTF,TGTGCCAGCAGCGCCCGACAGGGACTGGTTAGCGGCTACACCTTC
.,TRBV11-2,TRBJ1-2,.,CASSSRLYRSNYGYTF,TGTGCCAGCAGCTCCCGGTTATACAGATCTAACTATGGCTACACCTTC
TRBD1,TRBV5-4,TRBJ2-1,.,CASSSGQGGEQFF,TGTGCCAGCAGCTCAGGACAGGGTGGCGAGCAGTTCTTC
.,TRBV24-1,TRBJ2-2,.,CATSNRDTGELFF,TGTGCCACCAGTAACAGGGACACCGGGGAGCTGTTTTTT
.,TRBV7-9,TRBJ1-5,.,CASSPSGPSNQPQHF,TGTGCCAGCAGCCCGTCAGGGCCTAGCAATCAGCCCCAGCATTTT
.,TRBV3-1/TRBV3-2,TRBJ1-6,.,CASSQEGGGGPLHF,TGTGCCAGCAGCCAAGAAGGTGGGGGGGGCCCCCTCCACTTT
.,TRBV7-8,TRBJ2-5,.,CASSLEAVGETQYF,TGTGCCAGCAGCTTAGAGGCCGTCGGGGAGACCCAGTACTTC
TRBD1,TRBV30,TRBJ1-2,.,CAWSRQTGGYTF,TGTGCCTGGAGTAGACAGACAGGGGGCTACACCTTC
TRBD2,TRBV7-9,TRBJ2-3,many,CASSPPSGRAGTDTQYF,TGTGCCAGCAGCCCCCCTAGCGGGAGGGCCGGCACAGATACGCAGTATTTT
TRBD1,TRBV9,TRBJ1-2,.,CASYGFYRGRNGYTF,TGTGCCAGCTACGGATTCTACAGGGGGCGCAATGGCTACACCTTC
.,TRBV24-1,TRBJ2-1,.,CATSDPTGREAGEQFF,TGTGCCACCAGTGACCCGACAGGGCGGGAAGCGGGTGAGCAGTTCTTC
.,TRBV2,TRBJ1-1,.,CASEQGVFTEAFF,TGTGCCAGCGAACAGGGTGTCTTCACTGAAGCTTTCTTT
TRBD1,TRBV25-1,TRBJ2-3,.,CASSASYRGPTDTQYF,TGTGCCAGCAGCGCATCCTACAGGGGACCCACAGATACGCAGTATTTT
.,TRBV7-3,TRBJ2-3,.,CASSSGLYTDTQYF,TGTGCCAGCAGCTCCGGACTCTACACAGATACGCAGTATTTT
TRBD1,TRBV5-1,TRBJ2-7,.,CASSLTTGSSYEQYF,TGCGCCAGCAGCTTAACGACAGGGAGCTCCTACGAGCAGTACTTC
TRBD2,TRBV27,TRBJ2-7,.,CASSLKREPSYEQYF,TGTGCCAGCAGTTTAAAGCGGGAGCCTTCCTACGAGCAGTACTTC
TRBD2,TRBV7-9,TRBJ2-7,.,CASSFRTSGSYEQYF,TGTGCCAGCAGCTTTCGGACTAGCGGGTCCTACGAGCAGTACTTC